The present T cell receptor (beta chain) was sequenced within a study of Ad26.COV2.S vaccination and SARS-CoV-2 variants. This table comes from immunoSEQ multiplex PCR, and its TCRdb copy is limited to in-frame clones, with some not included. The sample has 97,000 or so clones, over 60% seen once. Trimming pared 5 bases from V and 3 bases from J, leaving 12 bases between. The CDR3 spans 13 residues. The V gene's germline CDR1 is SGHDT and CDR2 YYEEEE. The genes are TRBV5-6 and TRBJ2-7, with D hard to call. This clonotype was sampled from a human donor who had recovered from COVID-19. Sequenced material: peripheral blood, taken after recovery from COVID-19. Here the CDR3 DNA reads TGTGCCAGCAGGAAGTCGACGGGCTACGAGCAGTACTTC. Its translation: CASRKSTGYEQYF.